Listed here are 8 T cell receptor beta chains from one sample, sequenced in a study of T cell responses to AZD1222 COVID-19 vaccine. Generated by immunoSEQ multiplex PCR, the TCRdb table keeps only in-frame clones and is missing some. The repertoire holds over 150,000 clones, about 91% seen once, with around 4.5% in the top ten. Specimen: peripheral blood, collected on day 0 of MenACWY control vaccination. These receptors were collected from an adult in good health.

This clone is termed medium-sized. The chain is built from TRBV6-5 and TRBJ1-2; maybe TRBD1 (5 bases). Germline CDR1 MNHEY, CDR2 SVGAGI. The CDR3 length is 13 residues. V was clipped by 5 bases and J by 8 bases, with 15 bases between them. CDR3 in DNA: TGTGCCAGCAGTCCGGGAGGGGCCAGGGGCTACACCTTC. It is translated as CASSPGGARGYTF.

The rearrangement links TRBV3-1 (or the pseudogene TRBV3-2) to TRBJ2-7; either TRBD1 or TRBD2 may supply D (7 bases each). Germline V CDR1 and CDR2: LGHDT, YNNKEL (reference sequence). The CDR3 consists of 14 residues. The germline V and J ends were trimmed by 4 bases and 3 bases, with 13 bases remaining between them. DNA of the CDR3: TGTGCCAGCAGCCCCAGGGGGGGAGACTACGAGCAGTACTTC. It codes for CASSPRGGDYEQYF.

The gene calls are TRBV19 and TRBJ1-1; TRBD1 aligns across 8 bases. Germline V gene lookup returns CDR1 LNHDA and CDR2 SQIVND (reference sequence). There are 15 residues in the CDR3. V shed 1 base, J shed 1 base, and the junction held 2 bases outside the gene matches. CDR3 coding DNA: TGTGCCAGTAGTATAGCCGACAGGGGGAACACTGAAGCTTTCTTT. This translates into CASSIADRGNTEAFF.

This rearrangement joins TRBV28 to TRBJ1-1; no firm D call. V was pared by 6 bases and J by 3 bases, with 17 bases between. This CDR3 comprises 15 residues. Germline V gives CDR1 MDHEN, CDR2 SYDVKM. In DNA, the CDR3 is TGTGCCAGCAGGGTGTTAGGGCTCGGGGACACTGAAGCTTTCTTT. This codes for CASRVLGLGDTEAFF.

The chain is built from TRBV19 and TRBJ2-1; weak D call: TRBD1 (5 bases). V was pared by 8 bases and J by 3 bases, with 17 bases between. The germline V gene encodes CDR1 LNHDA and CDR2 SQIVND (reference sequence). The CDR3 contains 15 residues. CDR3 bases: TGTGCCAGTTCTCCGAAGGGGCTAATCTACAATGAGCAGTTCTTC. Translation: CASSPKGLIYNEQFF.

The J gene is TRBJ2-2, the V gene TRBV15; D uncertain. Germline V gives CDR1 LNHNV, CDR2 YYDKDF (reference sequence). V lost 4 bases and J lost 6, with 9 bases in between. This CDR3 comprises 13 residues. The DNA of the CDR3 is TGTGCCACCAGCATCTTCGCCCCCGGGGAGCTGTTTTTT. Translated: CATSIFAPGELFF.

The chain links TRBV27 to TRBJ2-7; the match to TRBD1 covers 8 bases. Germline trimming cut 5 bases from V and 7 bases from J; bases unmatched to any gene: 13. The germline V gene has CDR1 MNHEY and CDR2 SMNVEV (reference sequence). This CDR3 spans 15 amino acids. As DNA, the CDR3 is TGTGCCAGCAGTCCACTCCGGGACAGGCTGAGTGAGCAGTACTTC. It specifies CASSPLRDRLSEQYF.

J is TRBJ1-1 and V is TRBV5-1; D call uncertain. V dropped 2 bases and J dropped 6 bases, with 11 bases sitting between them. The germline V gene encodes CDR1 SGHRS and CDR2 YFSETQ. The CDR3 sequence is 13 residues long. CDR3 in amino acids: CASSFVRSAEAFF. The CDR3 DNA follows: TGCGCCAGCAGCTTTGTCAGGTCGGCTGAAGCTTTCTTT.